This T cell receptor (beta chain) came from a study of CD8+ T cells in alopecia areata (dated by TCRdb to 2017 to 2018). For the study in its entirety: The treated patients, all with moderate-to-severe alopecia areata, were enrolled in an open-label pilot trial of oral tofacitinib given at 5 to 10 mg twice daily. Patients received tofacitinib for 6 to 18 months and were then followed off drug for 6 months to check for delayed response and recurrence. In both human patients and the C3H/HeJ mouse model, the study applied high-throughput TCRbeta sequencing to look at T cell clonal expansion in alopecia areata. Scalp tissue and sorted CD4+ and CD8+ peripheral blood T cells from patchy and totalis/universalis alopecia areata patients and from healthy controls were covered by human TCRbeta sequencing. Patients on tofacitinib were biopsied at baseline and after 4 and 24 weeks of treatment, and several of the patients also had a later scalp biopsy. Clonality in the scalp was compared among normal scalp (n=4), patchy alopecia areata scalp (n=8), and alopecia totalis/universalis scalp (n=8). RNA was extracted with the PAXgene miRNA kit for fixed scalp, the miRNeasy kit for PBMCs, and the RNeasy kit for mouse skin. Amplification of TCRbeta CDR3 regions was done by immunoSEQ multiplex PCR using 35 Vbeta forward primers and 13 Jbeta reverse primers.

The time point label, as the study defines it: baseline before oral tofacitinib. Lesional scalp punch biopsies and peripheral blood were collected from alopecia areata patients. PBMCs were separated by density centrifugation and stained for CD3, CD4 and CD8, after which CD4+ and CD8+ T cells were sorted on a FACSAria. Comment on this clone: No cognate antigen has been identified for it. Base qualities were left out, and no much larger clone turns up one base away.

Study-level results and caveats: Resident alphabeta T cells in normal human skin are also sequenced, complicating scalp TCR repertoire analysis, unlike mouse skin dominated by gammadelta T cells. Higher clonality and more expanded CD8+ clones were observed in lesional scalp than in normal scalp, particularly in alopecia totalis/universalis, a finding suggestive of antigenic drive. Compared with mice, TCR sequences shared between patients were less clear, possibly partly because of HLA diversity across the patient population.

The trim is 0 bases for V and 8 bases for J, with a gap of 10 bases between the germline ends. The germline V gene (reference sequence) supplies CDR1 LNHDA and CDR2 SQIVND. From the cysteine through the phenylalanine, the CDR3 covers 13 amino acids. Only the CDR3 DNA is retained, 39 bases long and in frame from the first base. The method was the immunoSEQ multiplex PCR assay. RNA was extracted from all samples and reverse transcribed into cDNA, which served as template for TCR sequencing. SuperScript III was used to make first-strand cDNA, primed with a 2:1 mix of oligo-dT and random hexamers. Amplification bias was assessed with a synthetic immune receptor repertoire, and residual bias was removed computationally. In the paper's pipeline: Raw reads were preprocessed to remove errors, and CDR3 was defined by IMGT conventions from the conserved cysteine to phenylalanine. Clonality was calculated as 1 minus Shannon entropy normalized by log2 of the number of productive unique TCRs. CD4 or CD8 identity of scalp clones was inferred by cross-referencing scalp TCRbeta sequences with sorted blood CD4 and CD8 repertoires. TCRdb mirrors the immuneACCESS table, restricted to in-frame sequences. Some clones are absent from its copies; in checked studies, under half trace to an unresolved V gene, and the reason for the others is unknown. The D gene and trimming were derived from the DNA, and the V and J assignments and clone size from that table. The sample profile shows under 250,000 clones; 50% to 60% of them were found once. The top ten hold approximately 0.44% of the sample.

The TCR was taken from a human donor with alopecia areata. The sequences come from CD4+ T cells sorted from blood, collected at week 0. The sequence links TRBV19 to TRBJ1-2, with the D gene not clear enough to name. The DNA is as follows: TGTGCCAGTAGTATAGATCGTAAGCGAGGCTACACCTTC. Its protein reads: CASSIDRKRGYTF.